This T cell receptor (beta chain) emerged from a study of graft-versus-host responses after intestinal transplantation. Assay: immunoSEQ multiplex PCR; the TCRdb copy retains only in-frame clones and omits some. The sample contains approximately 71,000 clones, more than 70% of which appear only once. The CDR3 runs to 16 residues. The V gene end was trimmed by 5 bases and the J gene end by 5 bases; junction bases not matched to a gene: 10. Germline CDR1 is PRHDT and CDR2 is FYEKMQ (reference sequence). To note about this clone: The antigen is unknown.

V usage is TRBV13 and J usage is TRBJ2-1, with 9 nucleotides matching TRBD2. This receptor was identified in a human donor who received an intestinal transplant. The sequencing used unstimulated CD8+ T cells sorted from spleen or lymph node cells, collected before intestinal transplant. The CDR3 region is CASSPDRTSEHNEQFF. Here the CDR3 DNA reads TGTGCCAGCAGCCCCGACCGGACTAGCGAACACAATGAGCAGTTCTTC.